This TCR beta chain is from a study of graft-versus-host responses after intestinal transplantation. Study observations and caveats: Some GvH clones were seen earlier in gut or blood, suggesting intestinal origin.

As for this clone: Antigen: not known.

The table came from immunoSEQ multiplex PCR; TCRdb's copy has only in-frame clones and leaves some out. The sample lists over 75,000 clones, approximately 91% occurring once. The sequencing used unstimulated CD4+ T cells sorted from spleen or lymph node cells, collected before intestinal transplant. The TCR sequence derives from a human donor who received an intestinal transplant.

The chain's CDR3 is CASSQGSGGRRKLFF. The CDR3, as DNA: TGCGCCAGCAGCCAAGGGTCGGGGGGCAGAAGAAAACTGTTTTTT. The chain carries TRBV4-1 and TRBJ1-4; D is perhaps TRBD1 (6 bases). Trimming took off 1 base at V and 10 bases at J, with 16 bases between the two ends. CDR3 length: 15 amino acids. CDR1 and CDR2 from the germline V gene are MGHRA and YSYEKL.